These 30 T cell receptor beta chains were all obtained from the same sample, sequenced in a study of T cell changes during pregnancy in multiple sclerosis. The protocol was immunoSEQ multiplex PCR, while the TCRdb copy is restricted to in-frame clones and leaves out a portion. The data show approximately 44,000 clones, with approximately 90% seen just once and over 6.5% held by the top ten. The sample here was CD8+ T cells from peripheral blood mononuclear cells, taken in the third trimester of pregnancy. The receptors here all came from a female donor with multiple sclerosis, enrolled in a pregnancy study.

The V call is TRBV11-3, the J call TRBJ2-2; 7 bases align to TRBD1. This CDR3 comprises 15 residues. CDR1 and CDR2 (germline): SGHNT, YENEEA. J was trimmed by 0 bases and V by 5 bases; bases with no gene match: 3. The CDR3 nucleotides read TGTGCCAGCAGCCCCGGGACAGCGAACACCGGGGAGCTGTTTTTT. Translated, it gives CASSPGTANTGELFF. Variable domain in full (rest from reference TRBV11-3 and TRBJ2-2): EAGVVQSPRYKIIEKKQPVAFWCNPISGHNTLYWYLQNLGQGPELLIRYENEEAVDDSQLPKDRFSAERLKGVDSTLKIQPAELGDSAVYLCASSPGTANTGELFFGEGSRLTVL.

The V gene is TRBV4-1, the J gene TRBJ2-3; a possible D gene is TRBD1 (6 bases). There are 18 residues in the CDR3. Per germline, CDR1 MGHRA and CDR2 YSYEKL. Deletions cut 2 bases from V and 2 bases from J, with 20 bases between. The DNA of the CDR3 is TGCGCCAGCAGCCAAAGCGAGTTGGGGGCGCCCCACACAGATACGCAGTATTTT. Its translation: CASSQSELGAPHTDTQYF.

The chain joins TRBV5-1 to TRBJ2-1; 9 bases fit TRBD2. Germline values: CDR1 SGHRS, CDR2 YFSETQ. V was clipped by 1 base and J by 7 bases; unmatched bases: 9. The CDR3 consists of 16 residues. For the CDR3, the DNA is TGCGCCAGCAGCTTGTCTCAAGTAGCGGGAGAAAATGAGCAGTTCTTC. This translates into CASSLSQVAGENEQFF.

The gene calls are TRBV4-1 and TRBJ2-1, with 7 bases aligning to TRBD2. Germline V gene lookup returns CDR1 MGHRA and CDR2 YSYEKL. The CDR3 contains 15 residues. V trimming: 3 bases; J trimming: 0 bases; junction bases outside the gene matches: 2. The CDR3 DNA sequence: TGCGCCAGCAGCCATGGACTAGACTCCTACAATGAGCAGTTCTTC. Protein: CASSHGLDSYNEQFF.

This chain joins TRBV11-2 and TRBJ2-5; 8 bases are shared with TRBD2. The CDR3 extends over 17 amino acids. Germline CDR1 is SGHAT and CDR2 is FQNNGV. The J segment lost 2 bases and the V segment lost 0 bases, leaving 8 bases of the junction unmatched. The CDR3 spells CASSLDLAGGGQETQYF. The CDR3 DNA is TGTGCCAGCAGCTTAGATCTGGCGGGGGGAGGACAAGAGACCCAGTACTTC.

This clone was counted many times. This chain links TRBV2 with TRBJ2-1, with 11 bases matching TRBD2. The CDR3 runs to 16 residues. V dropped 6 bases and J dropped 3; count of bases not matched to a gene: 7. CDR1 SNHLY and CDR2 FYNNEI come from the germline V gene. CDR3 DNA sequence: TGTGCCAGCAGCCAGAGGACTAGCGGGCTCTACAATGAGCAGTTCTTC. It specifies CASSQRTSGLYNEQFF.

The CDR3 DNA reads TGTGCCTGGAGTGTTACTGCGGTCACCGGGGAGCTGTTTTTT. Protein: CAWSVTAVTGELFF. The J gene is TRBJ2-2, the V gene TRBV30, with no clear D. The CDR3 has 14 amino acids. V lost 0 bases to trimming and J lost 4 bases, with 9 bases between them. CDR1 is GTSNPN, CDR2 SVGIG, per germline (reference sequence).

This sequence joins TRBV9 and TRBJ2-7, with TRBD1 matching over 7 bases. CDR3 length: 15 residues. J was trimmed by 2 bases and V by 0 bases; bases with no gene match: 5. Germline CDR1 is SGDLS and CDR2 is YYNGEE. The CDR3 coding sequence is TGTGCCAGCAGCGTAGGAGACAGGGTTACCTACGAGCAGTACTTC. This encodes CASSVGDRVTYEQYF.

This clone has a handful of counts. This chain joins TRBV7-8 and TRBJ1-6; 11 bases line up with TRBD1. CDR3 length: 15 amino acids. Germline loops: CDR1 SGHVS, CDR2 FQNEAQ. V lost 4 bases to trimming and J lost 13 bases; unmatched junction nucleotides: 9. The CDR3 DNA follows: TGTGCCAGCAGCTCGAGGACAGGGGGCGTTGAGCCCCTCCACTTT. This codes for CASSSRTGGVEPLHF.

V gene TRBV28 combines with J gene TRBJ2-3; no clear D gene. CDR1 and CDR2 (germline): MDHEN, SYDVKM. The CDR3 contains 14 residues. Trimming took 6 bases from V and 4 from J, leaving 14 bases between them. The CDR3, as DNA: TGTGCCAGCAGCAGTTTAAACGAGGCAGATACGCAGTATTTT. This translates into CASSSLNEADTQYF.

The sample holds one count of this clone. The chain has TRBV29-1 and TRBJ2-7; TRBD2 aligns across 10 bases. J gave up 3 bases and V 2 bases, and 4 bases lay outside the gene matches. CDR3 length: 14 residues. Germline V gene lookup returns CDR1 SQVTM and CDR2 ANQGSEA. CDR3 region: CSVEWASGSYEQYF. In nucleotides, the CDR3 is TGCAGCGTTGAATGGGCTAGCGGGAGCTACGAGCAGTACTTC.

The chain's CDR3 is CASSWGGLAGGDTQYF. The CDR3 region has the DNA TGTGCCAGCAGCTGGGGAGGACTAGCGGGGGGAGATACGCAGTATTTT. The chain employs TRBV7-2 and TRBJ2-3; 14 bases match TRBD2. V was pared by 4 bases and J by 5 bases, with 5 bases of the junction left unmatched. The CDR3 spans 16 residues. Germline assignment: CDR1 SGHTA and CDR2 FQGNSA.

The gene calls are TRBV15 and TRBJ2-3; possibly TRBD2 for D (6 bases). The germline V gene encodes CDR1 LNHNV and CDR2 YYDKDF (reference sequence). The CDR3 consists of 16 residues. The V end was cut by 0 bases, the J end by 1 base, with 11 bases between. The CDR3, as DNA: TGTGCCACCAGCAGAGAGGCGGGGCTAGGCACAGATACGCAGTATTTT. Translating gives CATSREAGLGTDTQYF. Drawing the rest from reference TRBV15 and TRBJ2-3, the complete variable domain is DAMVIQNPRYQVTQFGKPVTLSCSQTLNHNVMYWYQQKSSQAPKLLFHYYDKDFNNEADTPDNFQSRRPNTSFCFLDIRSPGLGDTAMYLCATSREAGLGTDTQYFGPGTRLTVL.

V usage is TRBV7-8 and J usage is TRBJ2-7; TRBD2 is a possible D gene (6 bases). The CDR3 contains 15 residues. Germline V CDR1 and CDR2: SGHVS, FQNEAQ. Trimming pared 1 base from V and 0 bases from J, leaving 10 bases between. The CDR3 sequence: CASSLVSGVSYEQYF. CDR3 nucleotides: TGTGCCAGCAGCTTAGTGTCGGGAGTCTCCTACGAGCAGTACTTC.

The chain employs TRBV19 and TRBJ2-2; a possible D gene is TRBD1 (5 bases). Germline CDR1 is LNHDA and CDR2 is SQIVND (reference sequence). The germline V and J ends were trimmed by 2 bases and 2 bases, with 18 bases remaining between them. This CDR3 has 18 residues. In DNA, the CDR3 is TGTGCCAGTAGTATAAGCGACAGAGCATCAACAAACACCGGGGAGCTGTTTTTT. Protein: CASSISDRASTNTGELFF. The full variable domain, with the rest looked up from reference TRBV19 and TRBJ2-2, is DGGITQSPKYLFRKEGQNVTLSCEQNLNHDAMYWYRQDPGQGLRLIYYSQIVNDFQKGDIAEGYSVSREKKESFPLTVTSAQKNPTAFYLCASSISDRASTNTGELFFGEGSRLTVL.

V usage is TRBV27 and J usage is TRBJ1-1, with 9 bases identical to TRBD1. Germline loops: CDR1 MNHEY, CDR2 SMNVEV (reference sequence). The CDR3 consists of 13 residues. V lost 8 bases, J lost 5 bases, and 6 bases stayed unmatched. The CDR3 sequence: CASGGQGETEAFF. The CDR3 DNA sequence: TGTGCCAGCGGGGGACAGGGAGAAACTGAAGCTTTCTTT.

V and J are TRBV9 and TRBJ2-7, with D hard to call. The germline gives CDR1 SGDLS, CDR2 YYNGEE. This CDR3 region has 14 residues. Between the trimmed V and J ends, which lost 0 bases and 6 bases, there was a span of 13 bases. The CDR3 region is CASSVDVTPAEQYF. In nucleotides, the CDR3 is TGTGCCAGCAGCGTAGATGTGACACCCGCCGAGCAGTACTTC.

The chain carries TRBV5-1 and TRBJ2-3, with D perhaps TRBD1 (6 bases). Germline CDR1 is SGHRS and CDR2 is YFSETQ. V lost 2 bases and J lost 1, with 11 bases in between. This CDR3 is built from 15 residues. CDR3 coding DNA: TGCGCCAGCAGCTTCGCAGGGGACCGCACAGATACGCAGTATTTT. This translates into CASSFAGDRTDTQYF.

The rearrangement joins TRBV9 to TRBJ2-5; D gene ambiguous. V was pared by 0 bases and J by 2 bases, with 8 bases between. The CDR3 extends over 14 amino acids. Germline V gene data show CDR1 as SGDLS and CDR2 as YYNGEE. The CDR3 sequence is CASSVAGIQETQYF. The CDR3, as DNA: TGTGCCAGCAGCGTAGCGGGTATACAAGAGACCCAGTACTTC.

The DNA for the CDR3 is TGTGCAAGTCGCCAAAGAAGGACAGGGGTTTATTTCTCTGGAAACACCATATATTTT. Its translation is CASRQRRTGVYFSGNTIYF. This sequence joins TRBV12-2 and TRBJ1-3; the listed D gene, TRBD1, was not tested against the DNA. TRBV12-2 is a documented pseudogene. The CDR3 contains 19 residues.

CDR3 in amino acids: CASSDPRTGGGYGYTF. The CDR3 DNA sequence: TGTGCCAGCAGTGACCCTAGGACAGGGGGAGGGTATGGCTACACCTTC. V gene TRBV2 combines with J gene TRBJ1-2, with 10 nucleotides matching TRBD1. Trimming cost V 3 bases and J 5 bases; bases outside gene matches: 9. The germline V gene has CDR1 SNHLY and CDR2 FYNNEI. This CDR3 region has 16 residues.

V is TRBV5-4 and J is TRBJ2-3; TRBD1 aligns across 9 bases. The CDR3 is made up of 13 amino acids. CDR1 SGHNT and CDR2 YYREEE come from the germline V gene (reference sequence). Trimming cost V 3 bases and J 6 bases; bases outside gene matches: 2. CDR3 bases: TGTGCCAGCAGCTACGACAGGGGGGATACGCAGTATTTT. It encodes CASSYDRGDTQYF.

This sequence joins TRBV10-3 and TRBJ2-7; weak D call: TRBD2 (5 bases). The CDR3 length is 9 residues. CDR1 ENHRY and CDR2 SYGVKD come from the germline V gene. V was shortened by 8 bases and J by 6 bases, with 5 bases between the two germline ends. The CDR3 region has the DNA TGTGCCATCGGGAGCGAGCAGTACTTC. This encodes CAIGSEQYF.

V is TRBV7-9 and J is TRBJ2-7; perhaps TRBD1 as D (6 bases). Between the trimmed V and J ends, which lost 2 bases and 3 bases, there was a span of 8 bases. This CDR3 comprises 13 residues. In germline, CDR1 is SEHNR, CDR2 FQNEAQ (reference sequence). DNA for the CDR3: TGTGCCAGCAGCTTACCGACAGGCTACGAGCAGTACTTC. This translates into CASSLPTGYEQYF.

This sequence joins TRBV7-9 and TRBJ2-7, with D possibly TRBD1 on 6 matching bases. Germline CDR1 is SEHNR and CDR2 is FQNEAQ (reference sequence). The V gene lost 7 bases and the J gene lost 0 bases, with 19 bases spanning the gap. CDR3 length: 16 residues. CDR3 coding DNA: TGTGCCAGCACCCACTCGACGGGACAACGCTCCTACGAGCAGTACTTC. Its protein product is CASTHSTGQRSYEQYF.

J is TRBJ1-1 and V is TRBV7-9, with D perhaps TRBD1 (6 bases). CDR3 size: 13 residues. The germline V and J ends were trimmed by 5 bases and 6 bases, with 13 bases remaining between them. Germline lookup yields CDR1 SEHNR and CDR2 FQNEAQ (reference sequence). The CDR3 nucleotides are TGTGCCAGCAGCGCTTCAGGGGACCCTGAAGCTTTCTTT. Protein: CASSASGDPEAFF.

The chain uses TRBV11-2 and TRBJ2-1; D may be TRBD2 (6 bases). CDR3 length equals 13 residues. CDR1 SGHAT and CDR2 FQNNGV come from the germline V gene. With 4 bases removed from V and 8 bases from J, the gap between germline ends came to 12 bases. The DNA of the CDR3 is TGTGCCAGCAGCTCCGAACGGGACTATGAGCAGTTCTTC. It specifies CASSSERDYEQFF.

The rearrangement joins TRBV6-6 to TRBJ1-1; 7 bases fit TRBD1. This CDR3 is 13 amino acids long. The V gene end was trimmed by 1 base and the J gene end by 7 bases; junction bases not matched to a gene: 3. Per the germline V gene, CDR1 is MNHNY and CDR2 is SVGAGI (reference sequence). The CDR3 DNA sequence: TGTGCCAGCAGTTACTTCGACAGGGATGAAGCTTTCTTT. Translation: CASSYFDRDEAFF.

This clone occurred once. The chain recombines TRBV27 with TRBJ2-7; D gene uncertain. Per germline, CDR1 MNHEY and CDR2 SMNVEV (reference sequence). V was clipped by 6 bases and J by 5 bases, with 14 bases between them. There are 13 residues in the CDR3. The DNA of the CDR3 is TGTGCCAGCAGGCCCTTCGGAGCTAACGAGCAGTACTTC. Translated: CASRPFGANEQYF.

The chain carries TRBV11-3 and TRBJ2-7, with a tentative D call TRBD2 (5 bases). Trimming took off 3 bases at V and 5 bases at J, with 11 bases between the two ends. The CDR3 contains 13 residues. CDR1 is SGHNT, CDR2 YENEEA, per germline. The CDR3 is CASSFEYGNEQYF. CDR3 nucleotides: TGTGCCAGCAGCTTTGAATACGGGAACGAGCAGTACTTC.